This entry lists 14 T cell receptor beta chains sequenced from one sample in a study of blood T cell repertoires in COVID-19. Sequenced by immunoSEQ multiplex PCR; TCRdb stores in-frame clones only, minus some. The data hold roughly 220,000 clones, with 80% to 90% observed a single time. The sequenced sample was PBMCs or T cells enriched from blood (not recorded which). Receptor source: a woman aged 35 to 49 with acute COVID-19.

This chain uses TRBV7-3 with TRBJ2-1, with 8 bases that match TRBD2. CDR1 and CDR2 (germline): SGHTA, FQGTGA. This CDR3 comprises 18 residues. J gave up 8 bases and V 4 bases, and 19 bases lay outside the gene matches. CDR3 region: CASSSGPRGSGSIHEQFF. As DNA, the CDR3 is TGTGCCAGCAGCTCGGGCCCCCGGGGGAGCGGGAGTATCCATGAGCAGTTCTTC.

The chain is built from TRBV11-2 and TRBJ2-1; 16 bases are a match to TRBD2. This CDR3 is 16 amino acids long. With V trimmed by 3 bases and J by 7 bases, 3 bases remained unmatched. The germline V gene has CDR1 SGHAT and CDR2 FQNNGV. CDR3 amino acids: CASSLGTSGRANEQFF. CDR3 in DNA: TGTGCCAGCAGCTTGGGGACTAGCGGGAGGGCGAATGAGCAGTTCTTC.

The gene calls are TRBV9 and TRBJ2-1, with TRBD1 identical over 7 bases. The germline V gene has CDR1 SGDLS and CDR2 YYNGEE. V lost 2 bases and J lost 6; bases outside the gene matches: 2. This CDR3 is 13 amino acids long. DNA for the CDR3: TGTGCCAGCAGCGTGTCAGGGGGCAATGAGCAGTTCTTC. Its protein is CASSVSGGNEQFF.

This clone was counted a few times. The V call is TRBV10-2, the J call TRBJ2-1, with 8 bases aligning to TRBD2. This CDR3 region has 15 residues. Looked up from germline, CDR1 is WSHSY and CDR2 is SAAADI. J gave up 0 bases and V 10 bases, and 8 bases lay outside the gene matches. The CDR3 DNA sequence: TGCGCCACCATTAGCGGGATTAGCTCCTACAATGAGCAGTTCTTC. As protein: CATISGISSYNEQFF.

The chain uses TRBV13 and TRBJ2-7; possible D gene TRBD1, 6 bases. The germline gives CDR1 PRHDT, CDR2 FYEKMQ (reference sequence). Trimming left V 0 bases short and J 3 bases short, with 9 bases between. This CDR3 is 14 amino acids long. CDR3 bases: TGTGCCAGCAGCTTAGGCAGGGGCGGCTACGAGCAGTACTTC. Translating gives CASSLGRGGYEQYF.

V and J are TRBV28 and TRBJ1-6; a weak D match, TRBD1 (6 bases). The CDR3 totals 15 residues. Trimming removed 6 bases at V and 6 bases at J, with 15 bases between. Germline V gene data show CDR1 as MDHEN and CDR2 as SYDVKM. The CDR3 nucleotides are TGTGCCAGCAGGGATCAGGGGCAGGGTAATTCACCCCTCCACTTT. Protein sequence: CASRDQGQGNSPLHF.

The chain employs TRBV27 and TRBJ2-5; a weak D match, TRBD1 (5 bases). Germline CDR1 is MNHEY and CDR2 is SMNVEV (reference sequence). CDR3 length: 14 residues. With 6 bases removed from V and 2 bases from J, the gap between germline ends came to 13 bases. CDR3 nucleotide sequence: TGTGCCAGCAGCCCCAAGAGACAGCAAGAGACCCAGTACTTC. Its protein is CASSPKRQQETQYF.

This chain uses TRBV6-2 or TRBV6-3 with TRBJ2-1, with D unclear. This CDR3 comprises 11 residues. V was trimmed by 5 bases and J by 9 bases, leaving 8 bases between them. Germline CDR1 and CDR2: MNHEY and SVGEGT. The CDR3 loop is CASSTGPEQFF. CDR3 sequence (DNA): TGTGCCAGCAGTACTGGTCCTGAGCAGTTCTTC.

This clone was picked up one time. This rearrangement joins TRBV6-1 to TRBJ2-2; 7 bases agree with TRBD2. CDR1 MNHNS and CDR2 SASEGT come from the germline V gene. V dropped 10 bases and J dropped 2; count of bases not matched to a gene: 7. The CDR3 spans 14 residues. DNA of the CDR3: TGTGCCATAACCCCGGGGGGTAACACCGGGGAGCTGTTTTTT. It encodes CAITPGGNTGELFF.

The genes are TRBV20-1 and TRBJ2-5; maybe TRBD1 (7 bases). Looked up from germline, CDR1 is DFQATT and CDR2 is SNEGSKA (reference sequence). Trimming removed 6 bases from V and 7 bases from J, with 12 bases in between. The CDR3 covers 11 residues. This CDR3 is CSATQGGTQYF. In DNA form, the CDR3 reads TGCAGTGCAACTCAGGGGGGGACCCAGTACTTC.

Only a few counts were recorded for this clone. The rearrangement links TRBV5-1 to TRBJ1-2; D call uncertain. The CDR3 runs to 15 residues. V dropped 1 base and J dropped 4 bases, with 14 bases sitting between them. The V gene's germline CDR1 is SGHRS and CDR2 YFSETQ. The CDR3 protein is CASSLMSDRVYGYTF. As DNA, the CDR3 is TGCGCCAGCAGCTTGATGAGTGACCGGGTCTATGGCTACACCTTC.

V usage is TRBV18 and J usage is TRBJ1-3, with a weak D call TRBD1 (5 bases). CDR1 and CDR2 from the germline V gene are KGHSH and LQKENI. The CDR3 covers 16 residues. V lost 3 bases, J lost 2 bases, and 14 bases lay in between. The CDR3 loop is CASSPPILGAGNTIYF. The DNA for the CDR3 is TGTGCCAGCTCACCCCCGATCCTAGGGGCTGGAAACACCATATATTTT.

This chain links TRBV28 with TRBJ2-1, with 9 bases lining up with TRBD1. Germline V gives CDR1 MDHEN, CDR2 SYDVKM. V lost 5 bases and J lost 2; bases outside the gene matches: 10. This CDR3 has 17 residues. CDR3 region: CASSLWTGESTYNEQFF. The CDR3 nucleotides are TGTGCCAGCAGTCTCTGGACAGGGGAAAGCACCTACAATGAGCAGTTCTTC.

With regard to this clone: The same CDR3 is also encoded by other DNA sequences in this sample. V gene TRBV18 combines with J gene TRBJ1-1; D remains unclear. Trimming shortened V by 2 bases and J by 1 base, and 8 bases separated the two germline ends. The length of the CDR3 is 14 residues. From germline, CDR1 is KGHSH and CDR2 LQKENI. The CDR3: CASSPGEGNTEAFF. The DNA for the CDR3 is TGTGCCAGCTCACCAGGGGAGGGGAACACTGAAGCTTTCTTT.